This paragraph reports one T cell receptor (beta chain). Its matching antigen is unknown. This CDR3 is built from 16 residues. The J segment lost 4 bases and the V segment lost 4 bases, leaving 7 bases of the junction unmatched. Germline lookup yields CDR1 SGHNT and CDR2 YYREEE (reference sequence). Per the authors' pipeline: Sequence data from immunoSEQ were junction-only and lacked quality scores; consequently, filtering differed. Some clones are missing from TCRdb's copy, which holds only in-frame ones; the method was immunoSEQ multiplex PCR. For V, J and clone size, that table is used; D and trimming come from the DNA. The table lists some 500,000 clones, approximately 71% of them singletons. These data are taken from a study of shared clonotypes between healthy human individuals. Points from the study as a whole: The sampled material consisted only of blood, and tissue repertoires are likely to differ. Clonotype sharing levels among donors were expected to vary with sequencing depth.

This TCR was sampled from a woman between 40 and 50 years old in good health. Some clones in this sample may be carry-over from other donors' samples. Sequenced input: PBMCs. The chain employs TRBV5-4 and TRBJ2-3; 12 positions agree with TRBD2. The CDR3 region has the DNA TGTGCCAGCAGCAAGGGACTAGCGGGTCCTTCAGATACGCAGTATTTT. Translating gives CASSKGLAGPSDTQYF.